This TCR beta chain comes out of a study of CD8+ T cells in alopecia areata. V was trimmed by 5 bases and J by 4 bases, leaving 12 bases between them. Germline V gives CDR1 SQVTM, CDR2 ANQGSEA. CDR3 size: 14 residues. Reverse transcribed after extraction, RNA yielded cDNA as the sequencing template. This table comes from immunoSEQ multiplex PCR, and its TCRdb copy is limited to in-frame clones, with some not included. The sample has 150,000 to 200,000 clones, roughly two thirds seen once. The treatment is: oral pan-JAK inhibitor, 5-10 mg twice daily. Sample: CD4+ T cells sorted from blood, taken at week 4, from a patient treated with tofacitinib. The clonotype comes from a human donor with alopecia areata. V and J are TRBV29-1 and TRBJ2-6; no clear D. CDR3 nucleotide sequence: TGCAGCGTTCCCTTAGGATCGGGGGCCAACGTCCTGACTTTC. Encoded protein: CSVPLGSGANVLTF.